This T cell receptor (beta chain) was recorded in a study of cytomegalovirus exposure and HLA in healthy donors (dated by TCRdb to 2016 to 2017). About the study as a whole: An earlier analysis of about 530 of the donors reported roughly 300 Gb of sequence data and roughly 120 million unique TCR beta sequences obtained from approximately 180 million T cells. The number of typed donors differed by locus: about 629-630 for A, B, C, DRB1 and DQB1; some 500 for DQA1; about 600 for DPA1; and around 450 for DPB1. To decide whether each TCR beta V gene segment behaved as functional or pseudogenic, an earlier analysis of approximately 590 of the donors relied on high-throughput TCR beta sequencing. Donor age, sex, ethnicity and CMV serostatus were collected together with the repertoire data. All discovery cohort repertoires had been generated on a single sequencing platform. Besides the first cohort of roughly 700 subjects, a separate validation cohort made up of around 120 different subjects was used. Roughly five DR-DQ haplotypes were handled as single units for association and clustering because linkage in the cohort was strong. Both class I and class II loci were covered by HLA typing, at four-digit resolution. The T cell repertoires of several hundred subjects were profiled by immunosequencing and related to cytomegalovirus serostatus. Rather than drawing on any new phenotypic data, the later analysis identified candidate immune exposures from TCR beta sequences and the way those sequences occurred across donors. On average, 235,054 unique TCR beta nucleotide sequences were sequenced per donor among about 400 genotyped donors of the cohort, with roughly a sixth of those sequences being non-productive. Among the roughly 430 genotyped donors, around 81% belonged to the genetic ancestry cluster associated with self-reported Caucasian donors. In a later genetic analysis, genome-wide SNP genotypes for about 65% of the roughly 670 donors were used, and that subset was treated as a discovery cohort. A later analysis re-examined previously published TCR beta repertoires from just over 650 donors and added high-resolution HLA genotyping to investigate patterns of TCR occurrence. The study aimed to test whether cataloging public T cell receptors could reveal signatures of past pathogen exposure. Around 320 gigabases of sequencing data and some 85 million unique TCR sequences were included in an early release covering several hundred HLA-typed donors. To predict cytomegalovirus infection status, the study brought together high-throughput TCR immunosequencing, statistical association of individual TCRs with disease status, and machine learning.

The CDR3 holds 14 amino acids from the cysteine to the phenylalanine. The DNA shown is the 42-base CDR3, in frame from base 1. Based on the germline V gene, the CDR1 and CDR2 sequences are SQVTM and ANQGSEA. The paper as a whole reports these results and caveats: In vitro tests confirmed that a few of the cytomegalovirus-associated TCR beta chains recognize cytomegalovirus antigens. While some public TCRs were present in many individuals, most TCR sequences turned up only very rarely across donors. In an earlier analysis of 587 of the donors, most TCR beta V segments were observed in productive rearrangements about 87% or about 30% of the time, broadly matching IMGT annotations. Most CMV-associated TCR beta chains appeared to be HLA-restricted in a later analysis, and the HLA associations seemed to be driven largely by CMV exposure. In a later genetic analysis, a missense DCLRE1C variant was associated with V-gene and J-gene trimming of TCR beta chains, and the association was replicated in an independent cohort. It was suggested by the authors that the approach could potentially be generalized to other disease states and immunological phenotypes. Several of the top co-occurrence clusters appeared to be linked to parvovirus B19, influenza, CMV and Epstein-Barr virus, according to a later analysis. The cohort was sequenced for TCR beta chains only, and without alpha or paired-chain data the features that could be detected were limited. Presence/absence analyses assumed roughly uniform sequencing depth across donors, an assumption that may not hold. According to a later genetic analysis, donors in an Asian-associated ancestry cluster had fewer N-insertions in productive TCRs than the approximately 710-donor mean. A later analysis found that HLA-associated TCR beta chains were more clonally expanded and had lower generation probabilities than equally common non-associated chains. The study gave a list of 150 to 200 TCR beta chains associated with cytomegalovirus. Correlated functional status among segregating V segments might be attributable to linkage disequilibrium, but an unknown experimental factor could not be ruled out. CMV serostatus was the only immune exposure information available for the cohort. Because HLA typing was unavailable for some donors at each locus, only the typed subset was used in association tests. The sequencing pipeline was judged likely to have produced a cluster of highly shared sequence variants as a technical artifact. Specific HLA alleles were associated with 15,000 to 20,000 TCR beta sequences at a false discovery rate of 0.05 in a later analysis. A further reported finding was that TCR beta sequences accurately predicted the HLA-A and HLA-B alleles for most subjects in the first cohort. The classifier was reported to diagnose cytomegalovirus status with high specificity and sensitivity in both the original cohort and the validation cohort. Because the 87-base-pair reads could not distinguish some IMGT-functional V segments, including TRBV6-2 and TRBV6-3, those segments were excluded. In a later analysis, the rate of TCR association differed among HLA loci, with DRB1 alleles having the most associated TCRs and HLA-C alleles having the fewest. Seventeen rarely observed V segments, including chromosome 9 orphons, were excluded from the earlier analysis of a few hundred of the donors because counts were too low. Assigning TCR associations to individual alleles was difficult when HLA alleles, especially DR and DQ, strongly co-occurred.

Library preparation employed the immunoSEQ multiplex PCR assay. The multiplex PCR relied on a mix of 60 forward primers for TCR Vbeta segments and 13 reverse primers for TCR Jbeta segments. A multiplex PCR assay on genomic DNA amplified the CDR3 region of rearranged TCR beta genes. On the Illumina HiSeq System, the amplified TCR beta libraries were sequenced as 87-base-pair reads. The original pipeline was this. In a later analysis, roughly 80 million unique TCR beta chains were counted across the roughly 700 repertoires, and around 10 million of these chains were shared by at least two donors. Raw reads were error-corrected and collapsed into unique sequences with a nearest-neighbor algorithm that merged closely related sequences to remove PCR and sequencing errors. To assign V, D and J gene segments, CDR3 sequences were aligned to IMGT reference sequences. For a sequence to be retained, a match of at least six nucleotides to both a V gene segment and a J gene segment was required. Rearrangements were called productive when the CDR3 lacked stop codons and stayed in frame with V and J; all others were non-productive. CDR3 was defined by IMGT convention, running from the second conserved V-encoded cysteine to the conserved J-encoded phenylalanine. In an earlier analysis of around 540 of the donors, sequences lacking an unambiguous match to a single V gene segment were excluded. In an earlier analysis of about 590 of the donors, a V segment was called functional when productive rearrangements were above 56.7%, and segregating when the standard deviation between donors exceeded 5%. To diagnose cytomegalovirus status from the catalog of TCR beta chain sequences, a statistical classification framework was built. In a later analysis, TCR nucleotide sequences were compared against IMGT/GENE-DB human TR gene sequences so that V and J genes could be assigned. The TCRdist pipeline was used in a later analysis to assign CDR3 sequences and most-parsimonious VDJ recombination scenarios. In a later analysis, each TCR beta chain was defined by its CDR3 amino acid sequence together with its V-gene family, and reads without a unique V-gene family were excluded. To address suspected cross-contamination and a sequencing artifact, a later analysis removed around 590 highly shared, low-generation-probability nucleotide sequences. In a later analysis, a clonal expansion index for each public chain was calculated from normalized within-repertoire ranks of inferred template counts. In a later analysis, generation probabilities were computed with a VDJ recombination model fitted to out-of-frame rearrangements, and the resulting probabilities were checked against IGoR. Hypergeometric tests were used in a later analysis to score TCR-TCR, TCR-HLA and TCR-CMV co-occurrence, with a repertoire-size bias correction applied to the TCR pairs. In a later analysis, false discovery rates were estimated by permuting HLA or CMV assignments 20 times. A later analysis grouped co-occurring TCRs with DBSCAN, adding TCRdist sequence similarity when clustering within HLA-allele-positive subsets. Repertoires with fewer than 30,000 or more than 120,000 public chains were left out of co-occurrence clustering, as were five repertoires with anomalous nucleotide sharing. The source is immuneACCESS, and TCRdb retained only in-frame sequences with V and J called. Part of the clones is not carried over; for the studies checked, unresolved V genes explain less than half of this, and the remainder is unexplained. Clonal size and the V and J genes are those of that table, whereas D and trimming came from the DNA. The sample table holds fewer than 85,000 clones. The ten largest clonotypes hold approximately 4.5% of the sample.

The cohort consisted of 666 healthy bone marrow donors. All cohort members were sampled while nominally healthy, although unrecorded immune exposures were likely present. The donor tested CMV seropositive, placing the donor among the 250 to 350 seropositive members of the cohort. Each donor provided a peripheral blood sample, and peripheral blood mononuclear cells were used for TCR beta sequencing. Genomic DNA was extracted from the blood cell samples with the Qiagen DNeasy Blood Extraction Kit. Comment on this clone: Its antigen remains unidentified.

Material for sequencing was PBMCs. This TCR came from a middle-aged woman in good health and CMV-seropositive. The V and J segments used are TRBV29-1 and TRBJ2-5, with 7 central nucleotides matching TRBD1. The J call may be faulty, since TRBJ2-7 better matches the DNA end. The DNA sequence is as follows: TGCAGCGTTTGGACAGGCCTTAGCTCCTACGAGCAGTACTTC. Its translation reads: CSVWTGLSSYEQYF.